The 32 T cell receptor beta chains below were found in one sample sequenced in a study of cytomegalovirus exposure and HLA in healthy donors. Researchers ran the PCR with 60 Vbeta and 13 Jbeta primers. Sequencing was performed with immunoSEQ multiplex PCR; in TCRdb, only in-frame clones are kept and a portion is missing. This sample has about 190,000 clones, with roughly an eighth found just once. Sequenced sample: PBMCs. These receptors came from a man aged 45-65 years in good health and CMV-seropositive.

This clone showed up just a few times. This sequence joins TRBV14 and TRBJ1-2; no clear D. Between the trimmed V and J ends, which lost 2 bases and 4 bases, there was a span of 8 bases. This CDR3 has 13 residues. Looked up from germline, CDR1 is SGHDN and CDR2 is FVKESK. The CDR3, as DNA: TGTGCCAGCAGCCAATTACTTGGCTATGGCTACACCTTC. This codes for CASSQLLGYGYTF.

In its sample, this clone was seen a few times. The chain recombines TRBV5-6 with TRBJ2-3; D might be TRBD2 (7 bases). V lost 5 bases and J 0 bases, leaving 13 bases between the germline ends. The CDR3 runs 15 residues. Germline V gene lookup returns CDR1 SGHDT and CDR2 YYEEEE. The CDR3: CASSSGGYSTDTQYF. DNA for the CDR3: TGTGCCAGCAGTTCGGGGGGCTACAGCACAGATACGCAGTATTTT.

The chain carries TRBV18 and TRBJ2-3, with TRBD2 matching over 13 bases. The CDR3 has 15 residues. CDR1 is KGHSH and CDR2 is LQKENI in the germline V gene. V was pared by 6 bases and J by 6 bases, with 6 bases of the junction left unmatched. Here the CDR3 reads CASSAGLAGVDTQYF. The DNA of the CDR3 is TGTGCCAGCTCGGCCGGACTAGCGGGGGTTGATACGCAGTATTTT.

In DNA, the CDR3 is TGTGCCAGCAGCAAGGGAGAAATCCAAAATCAGCCCCAGCATTTT. This encodes CASSKGEIQNQPQHF. The rearrangement links TRBV7-2 to TRBJ1-5; D call uncertain. The CDR3 runs 15 residues. Deletions cut 5 bases from V and 4 bases from J, with 15 bases between. From germline, CDR1 is SGHTA and CDR2 FQGNSA.

Only a few counts were recorded for this clone. The J gene is TRBJ1-5, the V gene TRBV6-5; 7 positions match TRBD1. This CDR3 has 14 amino acids. Germline lookup yields CDR1 MNHEY and CDR2 SVGAGI. Trimming cost V 6 bases and J 5 bases; bases outside gene matches: 7. In nucleotides, the CDR3 is TGTGCCAGCAGGAACCCCGGACAGGATCAGCCCCAGCATTTT. This gives the protein CASRNPGQDQPQHF.

This clone has just a few counts. The V call is TRBV30, the J call TRBJ1-6, with D perhaps TRBD1 (5 bases). V was pared by 2 bases and J by 10 bases, with 18 bases between. From germline, CDR1 is GTSNPN and CDR2 SVGIG (reference sequence). The length of the CDR3 is 15 residues. The CDR3 loop is CAWSRMTDQDSPLHF. CDR3 in DNA: TGTGCCTGGAGTCGAATGACAGACCAAGACTCACCCCTCCACTTT. The complete variable domain, with remaining parts taken from reference TRBV30 and TRBJ1-6, reads SQTIHQWPATLVQPVGSPLSLECTVEGTSNPNLYWYRQAAGRGLQLLFYSVGIGQISSEVPQNLSASRPQDRQFILSSKKLLLSDSGFYLCAWSRMTDQDSPLHFGNGTRLTVT.

In its sample, this clone was seen a few times. The chain is built from TRBV5-1 and TRBJ2-3; 7 bases line up with TRBD2. The CDR3 covers 15 residues. Germline V lookup: CDR1 SGHRS, CDR2 YFSETQ. V gave up 4 bases and J gave up 8 bases; unmatched junction bases: 13. This CDR3 reads CASSEGGVYRGTQYF. Written as DNA, the CDR3 is TGCGCCAGCAGCGAGGGAGGGGTGTATCGGGGTACGCAGTATTTT. The full variable domain, in which reference TRBV5-1 and TRBJ2-3 provide the parts outside the CDR3, is KAGVTQTPRYLIKTRGQQVTLSCSPISGHRSVSWYQQTPGQGLQFLFEYFSETQRNKGNFPGRFSGRQFSNSRSEMNVSTLELGDSALYLCASSEGGVYRGTQYFGPGTRLTVL.

V is TRBV25-1 and J is TRBJ1-1; 9 bases align to TRBD1. V was clipped by 6 bases and J by 2 bases; unmatched bases: 4. The CDR3 length is 14 residues. Germline CDR1 is MGHDK and CDR2 is SYGVNS. CDR3 in DNA: TGTGCCAGCAGGACAGGGGGAGGCAACACTGAAGCTTTCTTT. This encodes CASRTGGGNTEAFF.

The chain has TRBV18 and TRBJ2-7; 8 bases fit TRBD1. The V gene's germline CDR1 is KGHSH and CDR2 LQKENI. This CDR3 is 12 amino acids long. V dropped 6 bases and J dropped 5; count of bases not matched to a gene: 3. The CDR3 sequence: CASSPTGDEQYV. In DNA form, the CDR3 reads TGTGCCAGCTCTCCGACAGGGGACGAGCAGTACGTC.

In its sample, this clone was seen a few times. The chain uses TRBV29-1 and TRBJ2-1, with 7 bases matching TRBD2. This CDR3 has 14 residues. Germline-derived CDR1 and CDR2 are SQVTM and ANQGSEA. Trimming removed 4 bases from V and 5 bases from J; junction bases left unmatched: 8. The CDR3 DNA follows: TGCAGCGTTGCCTCAGCGGGGAACCACAATGAGCAGTTCTTC. It is translated as CSVASAGNHNEQFF.

This chain connects TRBV4-2 to TRBJ2-5, with TRBD2 as a possible D gene (6 bases). Per the germline V gene, CDR1 is LGHNA and CDR2 is YNFKEQ. The CDR3 extends over 14 amino acids. The V end lost 0 bases, the J end lost 5 bases, and 10 bases lay between the germline ends. The CDR3 DNA reads TGTGCCAGCAGCCAAGATCGACTAGGGGAGACCCAGTACTTC. Protein product: CASSQDRLGETQYF.

V usage is TRBV14 and J usage is TRBJ2-3; 7 positions agree with TRBD2. Germline V gene data show CDR1 as SGHDN and CDR2 as FVKESK. Germline trimming cut 4 bases from V and 5 bases from J; bases unmatched to any gene: 9. The CDR3 spans 15 residues. CDR3 in DNA: TGTGCCAGCAGCCGGTGGGCTAGCGGAGTAGATACGCAGTATTTT. Protein: CASSRWASGVDTQYF.

This clone has only a few counts. The chain is built from TRBV5-1 and TRBJ2-7, with D maybe TRBD2 (7 bases). Trimming took off 0 bases at V and 3 bases at J, with 13 bases between the two ends. Germline V CDR1 and CDR2: SGHRS, YFSETQ. The CDR3 contains 15 residues. CDR3: CASSLEGGRNYEQYF. The CDR3 DNA sequence: TGCGCCAGCAGCTTGGAGGGGGGGCGGAACTACGAGCAGTACTTC.

V usage is TRBV12-5 and J usage is TRBJ1-2, with a possible D match to TRBD1 (6 bases). This CDR3 has 15 residues. The V gene lost 1 base and the J gene lost 4 bases, with 13 bases spanning the gap. Per germline, CDR1 LGHNT and CDR2 FRNRAP. CDR3 DNA sequence: TGTGCTAGTGGTTTGGGGGCAGGGGTGGGCTATGGCTACACCTTC. This translates into CASGLGAGVGYGYTF.

This clone was seen more than once but under ten times. The chain couples TRBV7-3 to TRBJ2-1, with 8 bases matching TRBD2. Trimming removed 5 bases from V and 6 bases from J; junction bases left unmatched: 9. The CDR3 sequence is 15 residues long. CDR1 SGHTA and CDR2 FQGTGA come from the germline V gene. The CDR3: CASSVSGGWGNEQFF. The CDR3 nucleotides are TGTGCCAGCAGCGTAAGCGGGGGTTGGGGCAATGAGCAGTTCTTC. The full variable domain, with the rest looked up from reference TRBV7-3 and TRBJ2-1, is GAGVSQTPSNKVTEKGKYVELRCDPISGHTALYWYRQSLGQGPEFLIYFQGTGAADDSGLPNDRFFAVRPEGSVSTLKIQRTERGDSAVYLCASSVSGGWGNEQFFGPGTRLTVL.

This clone was detected a few times. This sequence joins TRBV9 and TRBJ2-1; a possible D gene is TRBD2 (7 bases). Trimming left V 0 bases short and J 8 bases short, with 15 bases between. The germline CDR1 and CDR2 sequences are SGDLS and YYNGEE. This CDR3 has 15 amino acids. Written as DNA, the CDR3 is TGTGCCAGCAGCGTAGACGAGGGGGGGCGGGATGAGCAGTTCTTC. It codes for CASSVDEGGRDEQFF.

This clone turned up a few times. The rearrangement links TRBV18 to TRBJ2-5; D might be TRBD1 (6 bases). V shed 3 bases and J shed 0 bases, with 14 bases lying between them. The length of the CDR3 is 16 residues. Germline V gene data show CDR1 as KGHSH and CDR2 as LQKENI. The CDR3 DNA sequence: TGTGCCAGCTCACCGCTAGGGACATCGTACCAAGAGACCCAGTACTTC. Amino acids: CASSPLGTSYQETQYF.

The chain carries TRBV7-9 and TRBJ1-1, with D perhaps matching TRBD1 (5 bases). Trimming removed 1 base from V and 5 bases from J, with 14 bases in between. The CDR3 sequence is 15 residues long. Germline V gives CDR1 SEHNR, CDR2 FQNEAQ (reference sequence). The DNA for the CDR3 is TGTGCCAGCAGCTTAGTGGGGGGAAAGGGGACTGAAGCTTTCTTT. Its translation: CASSLVGGKGTEAFF.

The chain joins TRBV9 to TRBJ1-2; D perhaps matches TRBD1 (6 bases). The ends were cut back, 3 bases at V and 8 bases at J, with 17 bases in the middle. This CDR3 spans 14 amino acids. The V gene's germline CDR1 is SGDLS and CDR2 YYNGEE. This CDR3 is CASSGYREGEGYTF. Here the CDR3 DNA reads TGTGCCAGCAGCGGCTACAGGGAAGGGGAAGGCTACACCTTC. Full variable domain (remainder filled in from reference TRBV9 and TRBJ1-2): DSGVTQTPKHLITATGQRVTLRCSPRSGDLSVYWYQQSLDQGLQFLIQYYNGEERAKGNILERFSAQQFPDLHSELNLSSLELGDSALYFCASSGYREGEGYTFGSGTRLTVV.

The chain combines TRBV9 with TRBJ2-1, with D unresolved. The CDR3 length is 15 residues. The ends were cut back, 0 bases at V and 4 bases at J, with 11 bases in the middle. Per the germline V gene, CDR1 is SGDLS and CDR2 is YYNGEE. The CDR3 DNA sequence: TGTGCCAGCAGCGTAGCTCAGACTCCTTACAATGAGCAGTTCTTC. It yields the protein CASSVAQTPYNEQFF.

This clone was seen a handful of times. The chain couples TRBV28 to TRBJ2-5; TRBD1 is a possible D gene (5 bases). The CDR3 sequence is 16 residues long. Germline-derived CDR1 and CDR2 are MDHEN and SYDVKM. Trimming took off 5 bases at V and 1 base at J, with 17 bases between the two ends. The CDR3 loop is CASSPRRLDTQETQYF. The DNA for the CDR3 is TGTGCCAGCAGTCCCCGACGTTTGGACACCCAAGAGACCCAGTACTTC.

This clone was seen more than once but under ten times. This chain joins TRBV2 and TRBJ1-1; tentative D call: TRBD1 (5 bases). This CDR3 comprises 13 residues. In germline, CDR1 is SNHLY, CDR2 FYNNEI. Trimming took 5 bases from V and 1 from J, leaving 8 bases between them. DNA of the CDR3: TGTGCCAGCAGTCTTGACAGGAACACTGAAGCTTTCTTT. It is translated as CASSLDRNTEAFF.

A few counts support this clone. The chain carries TRBV7-8 and TRBJ1-1; tentatively, D is TRBD1 (5 bases). V lost 6 bases and J 3 bases, leaving 20 bases between the germline ends. The CDR3 is 16 residues long. Germline V gene lookup returns CDR1 SGHVS and CDR2 FQNEAQ. This CDR3 reads CASSSERHGGDTEAFF. The CDR3, as DNA: TGTGCCAGCAGTTCCGAGAGACACGGGGGGGACACTGAAGCTTTCTTT.

This clone has more than one count but fewer than ten. The chain combines TRBV9 with TRBJ1-2, with D maybe TRBD1 (5 bases). The CDR3 runs to 15 residues. Trimming stripped 4 bases from V and 2 bases from J, with 15 bases between. The V gene's germline CDR1 is SGDLS and CDR2 YYNGEE. This CDR3 reads CASSPAGRTNYGYTF. The DNA of the CDR3 is TGTGCCAGCAGCCCTGCGGGACGGACAAACTATGGCTACACCTTC.

The table lists this clone with a few counts. The rearrangement uses TRBV25-1 and TRBJ1-2; 7 nucleotides align to TRBD1. J gave up 7 bases and V 8 bases, and 7 bases lay outside the gene matches. CDR1 MGHDK and CDR2 SYGVNS come from the germline V gene. The CDR3 sequence is 12 residues long. DNA of the CDR3: TGTGCCAGCTCCAGACAGGGAATTGGCTACACCTTC. This codes for CASSRQGIGYTF.

This clone has a handful of counts. The chain joins TRBV5-1 to TRBJ1-2, with 7 bases aligning to TRBD1. Germline CDR1 reads SGHRS; CDR2 reads YFSETQ. The CDR3 loop spans 17 amino acids. With V trimmed by 0 bases and J by 4 bases, 12 bases remained unmatched. CDR3 nucleotides: TGCGCCAGCAGCTTGGGGGACAGAGGGCAAATGGGCTATGGCTACACCTTC. It is translated as CASSLGDRGQMGYGYTF.

This clone has more than one count but fewer than ten. This chain links TRBV5-1 with TRBJ1-1, with a weak D call TRBD1 (5 bases). This CDR3 comprises 14 residues. The germline gives CDR1 SGHRS, CDR2 YFSETQ. The V end lost 4 bases, the J end lost 3 bases, and 13 bases lay between the germline ends. The CDR3 nucleotides read TGCGCCAGCAGCGGGCCCCAGGGATACACTGAAGCTTTCTTT. It is translated as CASSGPQGYTEAFF. Variable domain in full (rest from reference TRBV5-1 and TRBJ1-1): KAGVTQTPRYLIKTRGQQVTLSCSPISGHRSVSWYQQTPGQGLQFLFEYFSETQRNKGNFPGRFSGRQFSNSRSEMNVSTLELGDSALYLCASSGPQGYTEAFFGQGTRLTVV.

This clone was recorded a few times. This chain links TRBV11-1 with TRBJ2-5, with 8 bases matching TRBD1. The junction had 10 bases not matched to a gene; V was cut back by 5 bases and J by 5 bases. There are 15 residues in the CDR3. Germline V gives CDR1 SGHAT, CDR2 FQDESV (reference sequence). The CDR3, as DNA: TGTGCCAGCAGCGCCCGACAGGGGCGAGGTGAGACCCAGTACTTC. It yields the protein CASSARQGRGETQYF.

In its sample, this clone was seen a few times. The rearrangement uses TRBV27 and TRBJ2-7; D is possibly TRBD1 (7 bases). Germline values: CDR1 MNHEY, CDR2 SMNVEV (reference sequence). The CDR3 sequence is 16 residues long. V lost 4 bases, J lost 1 base, and 17 bases lay in between. This chain's CDR3 is CASSYGRQGASYEQYF. CDR3 DNA sequence: TGTGCCAGCAGTTACGGGAGACAGGGAGCATCCTACGAGCAGTACTTC.

This clone was observed a handful of times. Here the CDR3 reads CASRVQGAGETQYF. The DNA for the CDR3 is TGTGCCAGCAGAGTTCAGGGGGCAGGCGAGACCCAGTACTTC. The chain has TRBV11-2 and TRBJ2-5, with 8 bases matching TRBD1. Per germline, CDR1 SGHAT and CDR2 FQNNGV. CDR3 size: 14 residues. After removal of 6 bases from V and 5 bases from J, the junction contained 8 bases not matched to a gene.

The genes are TRBV18 and TRBJ1-2, with a possible D match to TRBD1 (6 bases). Between the trimmed V and J ends, which lost 3 bases and 8 bases, there was a span of 10 bases. This CDR3 has 12 residues. The germline CDR1 and CDR2 sequences are KGHSH and LQKENI. This CDR3 reads CASSPTGVGYTF. CDR3 sequence (DNA): TGTGCCAGCTCACCGACAGGTGTCGGCTACACCTTC.

A few counts support this clone. This chain links TRBV4-3 with TRBJ2-6; tentative D call: TRBD2 (5 bases). The germline gives CDR1 LGHNA, CDR2 YSLEER. The CDR3 totals 15 residues. Trimming left V 4 bases short and J 0 bases short, with 7 bases between. The CDR3 nucleotides are TGCGCCAGCAGCCTACGGGGCTCTGGGGCCAACGTCCTGACTTTC. Its protein product is CASSLRGSGANVLTF.